The rows below give T cell receptor beta chains drawn from one sample of a study of neurological immune-mediated disorders. TCRdb independently ran MiXCR on the 5' RACE reads; one entry per CDR3 protein. Here the sample spans tens of thousands of distinct CDR3 sequences, 3.5% to 5% being singletons. The specimen was PBMCs. These receptors were collected from a woman aged 55-69 years with multiple sclerosis. Both conserved end residues are trimmed from each CDR3. A D gene is named only where the DNA matches it firmly.

D gene | V gene | CDR3 protein
. | TRBV20-1 | SASAPGSGYGYT
TRBD1 | TRBV10-3 | AISKGQLNTEAF
. | TRBV18 | ASSPRGNEQY
. | TRBV7-2 | ASSFVGAADTQY
. | TRBV3-1 | ASSRQVGQPQN
. | TRBV2 | ASRGQGAGYT
. | TRBV5-1 | ASSSGSSTDTQY
TRBD2 | TRBV10-3 | AISEVASGRAGDTQY
. | TRBV10-1 | ASSESSGETQY
TRBD2 | TRBV20-1 | SASGLAGTGELF
. | TRBV3-1 | ASSQEGQVSEAF
. | TRBV7-9 | ASSLVFTGELF
. | TRBV20-1 | SARDSTDSYEQY
. | TRBV20-1 | SAPSATNEKLF
. | TRBV7-2 | ASTHSNQPQH
. | TRBV4-1 | ASSLFPGEGSDTQY
TRBD1 | TRBV14 | ASSQDLGAGGYTEAF
. | TRBV5-1 | ASSLDSSNEKLF
TRBD1 | TRBV6-2/TRBV6-3 | ASSFDRVDGYT
TRBD2 | TRBV6-6 | ASSYRGGRSDTQY
. | TRBV20-1 | SARVAGAREQY
TRBD2 | TRBV5-1 | ASSYLAGVGNEQF
. | TRBV7-2 | ASSPLNSGELF
. | TRBV12-3/TRBV12-4 | ASSFRVNYGYT
TRBD1 | TRBV29-1 | SVTIPGQGANYGYT
. | TRBV24-1 | ATSDPQPDGRETQY